Presented here are 30 T cell receptor beta chains from one specimen sequenced in a study of CD4 T cells in relation to SARS-CoV-2 and coronaviruses. These TCRs are of unknown antigen specificity. Clones were read by immunoSEQ multiplex PCR, and TCRdb kept only the in-frame ones, dropping some. The table includes about 17,000 clones, around 80% detected once. The unexposed donors gave CD4+ T cells in about 2010-2019, prior to COVID-19. After roughly 9 days of culture, CD4+ T cells were isolated. Sequencing was carried out using CD4+ T cells from PBMCs, cultured in vitro. The receptors were gathered from a human donor in good health.

A single count supports this clone. The chain recombines TRBV5-6 with TRBJ1-1; 10 bases fit TRBD1. Losses at the gene ends were 4 bases for V and 4 bases for J; bases not matched to a gene: 16. Looked up from germline, CDR1 is SGHDT and CDR2 is YYEEEE. CDR3 length equals 18 residues. CDR3 protein: CASSLSPGQGPGVTEAFF. In DNA form, the CDR3 reads TGTGCCAGCAGCCTCTCTCCGGGACAGGGGCCGGGTGTCACTGAAGCTTTCTTT. Based on the CDR3 plus reference TRBV5-6 and TRBJ1-1, the full variable domain is DAGVTQSPTHLIKTRGQQVTLRCSPKSGHDTVSWYQQALGQGPQFIFQYYEEEERQRGNFPDRFSGHQFPNYSSELNVNALLLGDSALYLCASSLSPGQGPGVTEAFFGQGTRLTVV.

The chain couples TRBV2 to TRBJ1-2, with 10 bases matching TRBD1. Trimming at V came to 2 bases and at J to 4 bases, leaving 4 bases not matched to a gene. The CDR3 loop spans 15 amino acids. The V gene's germline CDR1 is SNHLY and CDR2 FYNNEI. The CDR3 nucleotides read TGTGCCAGCAGTGAACAGACAGGGGGCGCCTATGGCTACACCTTC. Amino acids: CASSEQTGGAYGYTF.

This clone has only a few counts. The chain recombines TRBV6-2 or TRBV6-3 with TRBJ2-2; 7 bases match TRBD1. Looked up from germline, CDR1 is MNHEY and CDR2 is SVGEGT. The CDR3 is made up of 15 amino acids. J was trimmed by 3 bases and V by 5 bases; bases with no gene match: 6. CDR3 protein: CASSPWDRDTGELFF. The CDR3 DNA sequence: TGTGCCAGCAGTCCCTGGGACAGAGACACCGGGGAGCTGTTTTTT.

This chain links TRBV19 with TRBJ2-6; TRBD1 is a possible D gene (6 bases). CDR1 is LNHDA and CDR2 is SQIVND in the germline V gene (reference sequence). CDR3 size: 17 residues. V lost 5 bases, J lost 0 bases, and 14 bases lay in between. Written as DNA, the CDR3 is TGTGCCAGTAGTCTCCGGGACAAAAGCTCTGGGGCCAACGTCCTGACTTTC. Its translation: CASSLRDKSSGANVLTF.

The chain employs TRBV3-1 (or the pseudogene TRBV3-2) and TRBJ1-1, with a tentative D call TRBD1 (5 bases). V shed 1 base and J shed 4 bases, with 13 bases lying between them. Germline lookup yields CDR1 LGHDT and CDR2 YNNKEL (reference sequence). The CDR3 is 15 amino acids. The CDR3 protein is CASSQVGRRGTEAFF. CDR3 DNA sequence: TGTGCCAGCAGCCAAGTTGGTAGGAGGGGCACTGAAGCTTTCTTT.

V is TRBV7-9 and J is TRBJ2-3, with unresolved D. CDR1 SEHNR and CDR2 FQNEAQ come from the germline V gene (reference sequence). CDR3 size: 13 residues. V lost 5 bases and J 3 bases, leaving 9 bases between the germline ends. The CDR3 loop reads CASSSGRTDTQYF. CDR3 nucleotide sequence: TGTGCCAGCAGCAGTGGACGGACAGATACGCAGTATTTT.

The V call is TRBV10-2, the J call TRBJ2-5; tentatively, D is TRBD1 (6 bases). The CDR3 is made up of 13 amino acids. V was cut by 0 bases and J by 9 bases, with 11 bases left in between. Germline loops: CDR1 WSHSY, CDR2 SAAADI. The CDR3 bases are TGCGCCAGCAGTGAGTCGGCCCAGGGGCCCCAGTACTTC. It encodes CASSESAQGPQYF.

This chain joins TRBV5-1 and TRBJ1-2; no definite D call. The V and J ends lost 4 bases and 6 bases respectively, with 16 bases between them. Germline V CDR1 and CDR2: SGHRS, YFSETQ. CDR3 length: 14 residues. As DNA, the CDR3 is TGCGCCAGCAGCCCACGCGAAGGGAGGGATGGCTACACCTTC. Protein product: CASSPREGRDGYTF.

Only a few counts were recorded for this clone. This chain connects TRBV5-6 to TRBJ1-6; no firm D call. The CDR3 contains 15 residues. The germline V gene encodes CDR1 SGHDT and CDR2 YYEEEE. Trimming took 2 bases from V and 7 from J, leaving 13 bases between them. The CDR3 here is CASSFTHGENSPLHF. Here the CDR3 DNA reads TGTGCCAGCAGCTTTACGCACGGGGAAAATTCACCCCTCCACTTT.

This chain links TRBV7-3 with TRBJ2-1; D might be TRBD2 (7 bases). With 2 bases removed from V and 9 bases from J, the gap between germline ends came to 14 bases. CDR1 and CDR2 (germline): SGHTA, FQGTGA. This CDR3 region has 14 residues. The CDR3 region is CASSLGQGRAEQFF. As DNA, the CDR3 is TGTGCCAGCAGCTTAGGTCAGGGGAGGGCTGAGCAGTTCTTC.

The gene calls are TRBV9 and TRBJ2-7; TRBD2 matches at 10 bases. This CDR3 is built from 16 residues. Germline V gene sequence: CDR1 SGDLS, CDR2 YYNGEE. The trim removed 0 bases at V and 5 bases at J, leaving 8 bases unmatched. The CDR3 DNA sequence: TGTGCCAGCAGCGTAGGGGTACTAGCGGGGCCCCACGAGCAGTACTTC. Encoded protein: CASSVGVLAGPHEQYF.

In this sample, this clone turned up a few times. The chain joins TRBV7-2 to TRBJ2-1, with 8 positions matching TRBD2. CDR3 length: 15 amino acids. Germline CDR1 SGHTA, CDR2 FQGNSA. Unmatched junction bases numbered 9, after V lost 5 bases and J lost 6 bases. Written as DNA, the CDR3 is TGTGCCAGCAGCCAGAGCGGGGGAGCCCTCAATGAGCAGTTCTTC. Translated: CASSQSGGALNEQFF. The whole variable domain, remainder taken from reference TRBV7-2 and TRBJ2-1, is GAGVSQSPSNKVTEKGKDVELRCDPISGHTALYWYRQSLGQGLEFLIYFQGNSAPDKSGLPSDRFSAERTGGSVSTLTIQRTQQEDSAVYLCASSQSGGALNEQFFGPGTRLTVL.

This clone was observed a handful of times. The chain carries TRBV2 and TRBJ1-2; D remains ambiguous. Per germline, CDR1 SNHLY and CDR2 FYNNEI. The CDR3 loop spans 15 amino acids. Trimming removed 3 bases at V and 1 base at J, with 12 bases between. CDR3 nucleotides: TGTGCCAGCAGTGACGCTCGTTGGGGTAACTATGGCTACACCTTC. Protein product: CASSDARWGNYGYTF.

The chain uses TRBV11-3 and TRBJ2-3; D perhaps matches TRBD2 (5 bases). The CDR3 length is 14 residues. Trimming shortened V by 6 bases and J by 3 bases, and 13 bases separated the two germline ends. Germline assignment: CDR1 SGHNT and CDR2 YENEEA. The DNA for the CDR3 is TGTGCCAGCAGTTCTGACTCGGGGACAGATACGCAGTATTTT. Translation: CASSSDSGTDTQYF.

V and J are TRBV14 and TRBJ1-1; D is unresolved. The V and J ends lost 1 base and 4 bases respectively, with 10 bases between them. In germline, CDR1 is SGHDN, CDR2 FVKESK. The CDR3 has 14 amino acids. CDR3 nucleotides: TGTGCCAGCAGCCAAGCCGGGTCAACCACTGAAGCTTTCTTT. It encodes CASSQAGSTTEAFF.

This chain uses TRBV6-6 with TRBJ1-1, with D hard to call. CDR3 size: 11 residues. The V end was cut by 5 bases, the J end by 4 bases, with 5 bases between. The germline CDR1 and CDR2 sequences are MNHNY and SVGAGI (reference sequence). The CDR3 sequence is CASSPGTEAFF. CDR3 coding DNA: TGTGCCAGCAGTCCGGGCACTGAAGCTTTCTTT.

J is TRBJ2-7 and V is TRBV7-2, with 8 positions matching TRBD2. The V and J ends lost 2 bases and 4 bases, in that order; junction bases with no gene match: 13. The CDR3 extends over 17 amino acids. Germline values: CDR1 SGHTA, CDR2 FQGNSA. The chain's CDR3 is CASSLQWGTGGRYEQYF. As DNA, the CDR3 is TGTGCCAGCAGCTTACAATGGGGGACGGGGGGGCGTTACGAGCAGTACTTC.

A note on this clone: One junction end does not reproduce the germline sequence, and a read error may be involved. V gene TRBV27 combines with J gene TRBJ2-7; 9 nucleotides match TRBD2. This CDR3 has 15 residues. Germline V gene data show CDR1 as MNHEY and CDR2 as SMNVEV (reference sequence). The CDR3 here is CASSSPGLASHEQYF. CDR3 in DNA: TGTGCCAGCAGTTCTCCGGGACTAGCCTCCCACGAGCAGTACTTC.

The V call is TRBV6-5, the J call TRBJ2-5; D unresolved. The V end was cut by 7 bases, the J end by 3 bases, with 12 bases between. The CDR3 length is 13 residues. Looked up from germline, CDR1 is MNHEY and CDR2 is SVGAGI. The CDR3 reads CASTRSGEETQYF. As DNA, the CDR3 is TGTGCCAGCACCCGGAGTGGGGAAGAGACCCAGTACTTC.

There are a few counts of this clone. The V gene is TRBV7-3, the J gene TRBJ2-1; no firm D call. Germline CDR1 reads SGHTA; CDR2 reads FQGTGA. V was trimmed by 5 bases and J by 3 bases, leaving 26 bases between them. The CDR3 has 19 amino acids. The CDR3 spells CASSRTKNPTGRDYNEQFF. CDR3 DNA: TGTGCCAGCAGCCGAACTAAAAACCCGACGGGTCGTGACTACAATGAGCAGTTCTTC.

This rearrangement joins TRBV4-2 to TRBJ2-7; 11 bases map to TRBD1. This CDR3 has 14 residues. V shed 4 bases, J shed 5 bases, and the junction held 4 bases outside the gene matches. The germline CDR1 and CDR2 sequences are LGHNA and YNFKEQ. The CDR3 nucleotides are TGTGCCAGCAGCCCCCGGACAGGGGGCGACGAGCAGTACTTC. It translates to CASSPRTGGDEQYF.

The V call is TRBV19, the J call TRBJ1-5, with D perhaps TRBD1 (5 bases). This CDR3 contains 17 residues. The V gene lost 5 bases and the J gene lost 0 bases, with 17 bases spanning the gap. Germline V gene data show CDR1 as LNHDA and CDR2 as SQIVND (reference sequence). The CDR3 region has the DNA TGTGCCAGTAGTTCCACCCATCAGGGCTTTAGCAATCAGCCCCAGCATTTT. Encoded protein: CASSSTHQGFSNQPQHF. The full variable domain, with the rest looked up from reference TRBV19 and TRBJ1-5, is DGGITQSPKYLFRKEGQNVTLSCEQNLNHDAMYWYRQDPGQGLRLIYYSQIVNDFQKGDIAEGYSVSREKKESFPLTVTSAQKNPTAFYLCASSSTHQGFSNQPQHFGDGTRLSIL.

The chain links TRBV6-5 to TRBJ2-5, with 8 positions matching TRBD2. Trimming cost V 5 bases and J 1 base; bases outside gene matches: 3. The length of the CDR3 is 14 residues. Germline CDR1 MNHEY, CDR2 SVGAGI. The CDR3 loop reads CASSNSGTQETQYF. The CDR3 nucleotides are TGTGCCAGCAGTAATAGCGGGACCCAAGAGACCCAGTACTTC.

CDR3 residues: CASSRDGINYGYTF. Written as DNA, the CDR3 is TGTGCCAGCAGCAGGGACGGAATTAACTATGGCTACACCTTC. The chain joins TRBV6-5 to TRBJ1-2, with D tentatively TRBD1 (5 bases). This CDR3 region has 14 residues. Trimming left V 6 bases short and J 1 base short, with 12 bases between. Germline V lookup: CDR1 MNHEY, CDR2 SVGAGI.

The J gene is TRBJ2-3, the V gene TRBV30; no definite D call. V lost 2 bases and J 3 bases, leaving 9 bases between the germline ends. In germline, CDR1 is GTSNPN, CDR2 SVGIG (reference sequence). The CDR3 loop spans 13 amino acids. CDR3 residues: CAWSLSNTDTQYF. In DNA form, the CDR3 reads TGTGCCTGGAGTTTATCCAATACAGATACGCAGTATTTT.

The chain recombines TRBV7-9 with TRBJ1-2; no reliable D call. Per the germline V gene, CDR1 is SEHNR and CDR2 is FQNEAQ (reference sequence). V shed 8 bases and J shed 3 bases, with 13 bases lying between them. The CDR3 is made up of 13 amino acids. CDR3 DNA sequence: TGTGCCAGCTCCAATCCGGCCGACTATGGCTACACCTTC. Translated: CASSNPADYGYTF.

The chain carries TRBV7-2 and TRBJ2-5, with TRBD2 matching 14 bases. This CDR3 region has 16 residues. CDR1 and CDR2 from the germline V gene are SGHTA and FQGNSA. The ends lost 8 bases at V and 3 bases at J; junction bases unmatched: 8. Here the CDR3 reads CASQTSGRAGEETQYF. CDR3 DNA sequence: TGTGCCAGCCAGACTAGCGGGAGGGCTGGGGAAGAGACCCAGTACTTC.

This clone has just one count. The chain couples TRBV18 to TRBJ2-3, with 7 bases lining up with TRBD2. The CDR3 runs 14 residues. Germline CDR1 reads KGHSH; CDR2 reads LQKENI. After removal of 4 bases from V and 1 base from J, the junction contained 2 bases not matched to a gene. CDR3 protein: CASSLTSGTDTQYF. CDR3 nucleotide sequence: TGTGCCAGCTCACTAACTAGCGGCACAGATACGCAGTATTTT.

Only a few counts were recorded for this clone. The rearrangement links TRBV7-3 to TRBJ2-7; no clear D. This CDR3 comprises 13 residues. Germline V gives CDR1 SGHTA, CDR2 FQGTGA. Trimming stripped 5 bases from V and 3 bases from J, with 11 bases between. The CDR3 coding sequence is TGTGCCAGCAGCCCGGACGGGTTCTACGAGCAGTACTTC. This sequence encodes CASSPDGFYEQYF.

The CDR3 DNA reads TGTGCCAGCAGCTCCCGGGCCGGGACAGGGCAGGCAGATACGCAGTATTTT. It encodes CASSSRAGTGQADTQYF. V is TRBV5-8 and J is TRBJ2-3; TRBD1 matches at 9 bases. With V trimmed by 3 bases and J by 4 bases, 12 bases remained unmatched. The germline gives CDR1 SGHTS, CDR2 YDEGEE. The CDR3 spans 17 residues.